The rows below give T cell receptor beta chains drawn from one sample of a study of blood T cells in healthy people across ages. TCRdb itself ran the 5' RACE reads through MiXCR, one entry per CDR3 protein. The data show 720,000 or so distinct CDR3 sequences, roughly two fifths seen once. The sample taken for sequencing was blood. The source of these receptors is an elderly man in good health. Both conserved end residues are part of each CDR3. The D gene is left open where the match is weak. Size values are once, few and many counts, or a class for expanded clones, and some rows have none.

CDR3 protein: CSARTSRGNNEQFF
CDR3 DNA: TGCAGTGCTCGTACTAGCCGGGGGAACAATGAGCAGTTCTTC
J gene: TRBJ2-1
D gene: NA
clone size: NA
V gene: TRBV20-1

CDR3 protein: CASNVGSLTDTQYF
CDR3 DNA: TGCGCCAGCAATGTCGGGAGTTTGACAGATACGCAGTATTTT
J gene: TRBJ2-3
D gene: NA
clone size: few
V gene: TRBV5-1

CDR3 protein: CASSPSSGTQYF
CDR3 DNA: TGTGCCAGCAGTCCAAGCTCGGGTACGCAGTATTTT
J gene: TRBJ2-3
D gene: NA
clone size: many
V gene: TRBV7-2

CDR3 protein: CASSPRTADTQYF
CDR3 DNA: TGTGCCAGCAGTCCGCGGACGGCAGATACGCAGTATTTT
J gene: TRBJ2-3
D gene: NA
clone size: few
V gene: TRBV6-5

CDR3 protein: CASRPGQGSNEQYF
CDR3 DNA: TGTGCCAGCAGGCCGGGACAGGGGAGCAATGAGCAGTACTTC
J gene: TRBJ2-7
D gene: TRBD1
clone size: NA
V gene: TRBV27

CDR3 protein: CASSLYRDTEAFF
CDR3 DNA: TGTGCCAGCAGTCTCTACAGGGACACTGAAGCTTTCTTT
J gene: TRBJ1-1
D gene: NA
clone size: many
V gene: TRBV27

CDR3 protein: CASLRVSSYNEQYF
CDR3 DNA: TGTGCCAGCCTCAGGGTGAGCTCCTACAATGAGCAGTACTTC
J gene: TRBJ2-7
D gene: NA
clone size: NA
V gene: TRBV12-3/TRBV12-4

CDR3 protein: CASSRVSGKGPYEQYF
CDR3 DNA: TGTGCCAGCAGCCGAGTGAGCGGGAAGGGCCCCTACGAGCAGTACTTC
J gene: TRBJ2-7
D gene: TRBD2
clone size: NA
V gene: TRBV7-2

CDR3 protein: CASSAQWGSRNSPLHF
CDR3 DNA: TGTGCCAGCAGCGCCCAATGGGGGTCTAGGAATTCACCCCTCCACTTT
J gene: TRBJ1-6
D gene: NA
clone size: NA
V gene: TRBV7-2

CDR3 protein: CSASRGAGFSYNEQYF
CDR3 DNA: TGCAGTGCTAGTAGGGGGGCAGGATTCTCCTACAATGAGCAGTACTTC
J gene: TRBJ2-7
D gene: NA
clone size: NA
V gene: TRBV20-1

CDR3 protein: CSVVVRDTQYF
CDR3 DNA: TGCAGCGTTGTCGTCAGGGATACGCAGTATTTT
J gene: TRBJ2-3
D gene: NA
clone size: few
V gene: TRBV29-1

CDR3 protein: CASSQVRDGHTF
CDR3 DNA: TGTGCCAGCAGCCAAGTAAGGGATGGCCACACCTTC
J gene: TRBJ1-2
D gene: NA
clone size: NA
V gene: TRBV4-2

CDR3 protein: CASSYPRPETSGDYEQYF
CDR3 DNA: TGTGCCAGCAGCTATCCCCGTCCTGAGACTAGCGGGGACTACGAGCAGTACTTC
J gene: TRBJ2-7
D gene: TRBD2
clone size: few
V gene: TRBV7-9

CDR3 protein: CASSQGQGSDTQYF
CDR3 DNA: TGCGCCAGCAGCCAGGGACAGGGATCAGATACGCAGTATTTT
J gene: TRBJ2-3
D gene: TRBD1
clone size: NA
V gene: TRBV4-3

CDR3 protein: CASSPTPESRDRGYSGANVLTF
CDR3 DNA: TGTGCCAGCAGTCCGACACCGGAATCTAGGGACAGGGGGTATTCTGGGGCCAACGTCCTGACTTTC
J gene: TRBJ2-6
D gene: TRBD1
clone size: NA
V gene: TRBV27

CDR3 protein: CAITDRGPYEQYF
CDR3 DNA: TGTGCCATCACGGATAGGGGTCCTTACGAGCAGTACTTC
J gene: TRBJ2-7
D gene: NA
clone size: once
V gene: TRBV6-2/TRBV6-3

CDR3 protein: CASSLMGNGETQYF
CDR3 DNA: TGTGCCAGCAGTCTTATGGGAAACGGAGAGACCCAGTACTTC
J gene: TRBJ2-5
D gene: NA
clone size: few
V gene: TRBV7-9

CDR3 protein: CATASGGEDTQYF
CDR3 DNA: TGTGCCACAGCTAGCGGGGGAGAAGATACGCAGTATTTT
J gene: TRBJ2-3
D gene: TRBD2
clone size: few
V gene: TRBV10-3

CDR3 protein: CASSHQGRENIQYF
CDR3 DNA: TGTGCCAGCAGCCACCAGGGTAGGGAAAACATTCAGTACTTC
J gene: TRBJ2-4
D gene: NA
clone size: many
V gene: TRBV3-1

CDR3 protein: CATSSRDRGLSNQPQHF
CDR3 DNA: TGTGCCACCAGCAGCCGGGACAGGGGCCTTAGCAATCAGCCCCAGCATTTT
J gene: TRBJ1-5
D gene: TRBD1
clone size: many
V gene: TRBV15

CDR3 protein: CASSLQGFTIYNEQYF
CDR3 DNA: TGTGCCAGCAGCTTACAGGGGTTTACGATCTACAATGAGCAGTACTTC
J gene: TRBJ2-7
D gene: NA
clone size: NA
V gene: TRBV7-2

CDR3 protein: CAIRSWTGGRAFSCNEQFF
CDR3 DNA: TGTGCCATCAGGAGTTGGACAGGGGGTCGGGCCTTCTCCTGCAATGAGCAGTTCTTC
J gene: TRBJ2-1
D gene: TRBD1
clone size: NA
V gene: TRBV10-3

CDR3 protein: CASSVGSGPVYGYTF
CDR3 DNA: TGTGCCAGCAGCGTAGGGTCAGGGCCTGTCTATGGCTACACCTTC
J gene: TRBJ1-2
D gene: NA
clone size: NA
V gene: TRBV9

CDR3 protein: CASSYSRAVYQETQYF
CDR3 DNA: TGTGCCAGCAGTTACTCGAGAGCAGTCTACCAAGAGACCCAGTACTTC
J gene: TRBJ2-5
D gene: NA
clone size: many
V gene: TRBV6-2/TRBV6-3

CDR3 protein: CASSYAAPGTGTDEAFF
CDR3 DNA: TGTGCCAGCAGTTACGCGGCCCCTGGGACAGGGACTGATGAAGCTTTCTTT
J gene: TRBJ1-1
D gene: TRBD1
clone size: once
V gene: TRBV6-5

CDR3 protein: CASMLSGANVLTF
CDR3 DNA: TGTGCCAGCATGTTGTCTGGGGCCAACGTCCTGACTTTC
J gene: TRBJ2-6
D gene: NA
clone size: NA
V gene: TRBV11-2

CDR3 protein: CASSPRPGGGATGELFF
CDR3 DNA: TGTGCCAGCAGCCCGCGGCCCGGCGGGGGGGCCACCGGGGAGCTGTTTTTT
J gene: TRBJ2-2
D gene: TRBD2
clone size: NA
V gene: TRBV11-2

CDR3 protein: CSGAGGTDTQYF
CDR3 DNA: TGCAGTGGGGCGGGGGGGACAGATACGCAGTATTTT
J gene: TRBJ2-3
D gene: TRBD2
clone size: many
V gene: TRBV20-1

CDR3 protein: CASSQDSGAKERTQYF
CDR3 DNA: TGCGCCAGCAGCCAAGACTCAGGAGCAAAAGAAAGGACCCAGTACTTC
J gene: TRBJ2-5
D gene: NA
clone size: many
V gene: TRBV4-1

CDR3 protein: CAGSGTGTGEQYF
CDR3 DNA: TGTGCCGGCAGCGGGACTGGGACGGGGGAGCAGTACTTC
J gene: TRBJ2-5
D gene: TRBD2
clone size: once
V gene: TRBV27

CDR3 protein: CSASLGRRPTEAFF
CDR3 DNA: TGCAGTGCTAGTTTGGGCCGGCGCCCCACTGAAGCTTTCTTT
J gene: TRBJ1-1
D gene: NA
clone size: NA
V gene: TRBV20-1

CDR3 protein: CASSFGGATQEQYF
CDR3 DNA: TGTGCCAGCAGCTTCGGGGGGGCTACTCAGGAGCAGTACTTC
J gene: TRBJ2-4
D gene: TRBD2
clone size: few
V gene: TRBV7-9

CDR3 protein: CASSVALAVDTQYF
CDR3 DNA: TGTGCCAGCAGCGTAGCGTTAGCGGTGGATACGCAGTATTTT
J gene: TRBJ2-3
D gene: NA
clone size: few
V gene: TRBV9

CDR3 protein: CASSPRDSSYNSPLHF
CDR3 DNA: TGTGCCAGCAGCCCCCGGGACAGCTCCTATAATTCACCCCTCCACTTT
J gene: TRBJ1-6
D gene: TRBD1
clone size: NA
V gene: TRBV3-1

CDR3 protein: CASSIRTGATYEQYF
CDR3 DNA: TGTGCCAGCAGTATTAGGACAGGGGCAACCTACGAGCAGTACTTC
J gene: TRBJ2-7
D gene: TRBD1
clone size: NA
V gene: TRBV12-3/TRBV12-4

CDR3 protein: CASIEQGSEKLFF
CDR3 DNA: TGTGCCAGCATCGAACAGGGCTCGGAAAAACTGTTTTTT
J gene: TRBJ1-4
D gene: NA
clone size: NA
V gene: TRBV28

CDR3 protein: CASRTGTFGTEAFF
CDR3 DNA: TGTGCCAGCAGGACCGGGACGTTTGGCACTGAAGCTTTCTTT
J gene: TRBJ1-1
D gene: NA
clone size: NA
V gene: TRBV7-2

CDR3 protein: CASSAEQETQYF
CDR3 DNA: TGTGCCAGCAGCGCAGAACAAGAGACCCAGTACTTC
J gene: TRBJ2-5
D gene: NA
clone size: NA
V gene: TRBV9

CDR3 protein: CATKRGRREKLFF
CDR3 DNA: TGTGCCACCAAGCGGGGACGGCGTGAAAAACTGTTTTTT
J gene: TRBJ1-4
D gene: NA
clone size: NA
V gene: TRBV24-1

CDR3 protein: CASSSRGGMEQFF
CDR3 DNA: TGTGCCAGCAGCTCACGGGGGGGAATGGAGCAGTTCTTC
J gene: TRBJ2-1
D gene: TRBD2
clone size: NA
V gene: TRBV7-2

CDR3 protein: CASRGLGTYPYEQYF
CDR3 DNA: TGTGCCAGCAGAGGCCTCGGGACCTATCCCTACGAGCAGTACTTC
J gene: TRBJ2-7
D gene: NA
clone size: NA
V gene: TRBV6-1

CDR3 protein: CASSQYVDWNNEQYF
CDR3 DNA: TGTGCCAGCAGCCAGTATGTGGACTGGAACAATGAGCAGTACTTC
J gene: TRBJ2-5
D gene: NA
clone size: many
V gene: TRBV13

CDR3 protein: CASSFGLTQETQYF
CDR3 DNA: TGTGCCAGCAGCTTTGGGCTAACCCAAGAGACCCAGTACTTC
J gene: TRBJ2-5
D gene: NA
clone size: NA
V gene: TRBV11-2

CDR3 protein: CATQGGRQETQYF
CDR3 DNA: TGTGCCACTCAAGGAGGTCGGCAAGAGACCCAGTACTTC
J gene: TRBJ2-5
D gene: NA
clone size: few
V gene: TRBV2

CDR3 protein: CSTPGPGTDTQYF
CDR3 DNA: TGCAGTACCCCGGGACCGGGCACAGATACGCAGTATTTT
J gene: TRBJ2-3
D gene: NA
clone size: few
V gene: TRBV20-1

CDR3 protein: CASRSFDGRGKNIQYF
CDR3 DNA: TGCGCCAGCAGATCCTTCGACGGACGAGGCAAAAACATTCAGTACTTC
J gene: TRBJ2-4
D gene: NA
clone size: many
V gene: TRBV4-1

CDR3 protein: CASRDRYTEAFF
CDR3 DNA: TGTGCCAGCAGGGACAGGTACACTGAAGCTTTCTTT
J gene: TRBJ1-1
D gene: TRBD1
clone size: NA
V gene: TRBV2

CDR3 protein: CASSQAPSGSSGQETQYF
CDR3 DNA: TGCGCCAGCAGCCAAGCCCCTAGCGGGAGTTCGGGGCAAGAGACCCAGTACTTC
J gene: TRBJ2-5
D gene: TRBD2
clone size: NA
V gene: TRBV4-1

CDR3 protein: CASKQSTDTQYF
CDR3 DNA: TGTGCCTCAAAACAGAGCACAGATACGCAGTATTTT
J gene: TRBJ2-3
D gene: NA
clone size: once
V gene: TRBV6-2/TRBV6-3

CDR3 protein: CASSFERGGRNEQFF
CDR3 DNA: TGTGCCAGCAGTTTCGAGCGGGGGGGCCGGAATGAGCAGTTCTTC
J gene: TRBJ2-1
D gene: TRBD2
clone size: NA
V gene: TRBV12-3/TRBV12-4

CDR3 protein: CSARAVGELFF
CDR3 DNA: TGCAGTGCTAGAGCCGTCGGGGAGCTGTTTTTT
J gene: TRBJ2-2
D gene: NA
clone size: once
V gene: TRBV20-1

CDR3 protein: CASSPAPGWETQYF
CDR3 DNA: TGTGCCAGCAGCCCAGCCCCGGGGTGGGAGACCCAGTACTTC
J gene: TRBJ2-5
D gene: NA
clone size: few
V gene: TRBV7-2

CDR3 protein: CASSLDGGLEQYF
CDR3 DNA: TGTGCCAGCAGTTTAGACGGAGGCCTGGAGCAGTACTTC
J gene: TRBJ2-7
D gene: NA
clone size: NA
V gene: TRBV12-3/TRBV12-4